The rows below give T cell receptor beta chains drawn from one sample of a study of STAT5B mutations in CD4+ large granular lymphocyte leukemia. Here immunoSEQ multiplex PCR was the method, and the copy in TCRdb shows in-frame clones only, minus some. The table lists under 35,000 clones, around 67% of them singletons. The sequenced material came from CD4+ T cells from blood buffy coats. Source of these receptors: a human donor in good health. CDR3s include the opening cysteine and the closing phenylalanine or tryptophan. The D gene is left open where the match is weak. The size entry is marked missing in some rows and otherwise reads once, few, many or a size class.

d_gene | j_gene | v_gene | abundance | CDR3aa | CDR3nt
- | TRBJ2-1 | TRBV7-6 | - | CASSLEYAGPNNEQFF | TGTGCCAGCAGCTTAGAGTATGCAGGGCCCAACAATGAGCAGTTCTTC
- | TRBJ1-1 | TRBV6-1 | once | CASSYWAGTEAFF | TGTGCCAGCAGTTATTGGGCGGGTACTGAAGCTTTCTTT
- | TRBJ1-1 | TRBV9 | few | CASSVLGSLNTEAFF | TGTGCCAGCAGCGTCCTCGGCAGCTTGAACACTGAAGCTTTCTTT
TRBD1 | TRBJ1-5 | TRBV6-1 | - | CASSEDRDRGQQPQHF | TGTGCCAGCAGTGAGGACCGGGACAGGGGGCAACAGCCCCAGCATTTT
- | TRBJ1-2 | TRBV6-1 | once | CASSGAAPDSFYGYTF | TGTGCCAGCAGTGGGGCGGCCCCGGACAGTTTCTATGGCTACACCTTC
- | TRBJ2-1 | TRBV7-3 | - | CASSLGSAYNEQFF | TGTGCCAGCAGCTTAGGGTCAGCCTACAATGAGCAGTTCTTC
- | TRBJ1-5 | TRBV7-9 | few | CASSPEVNQPQHF | TGTGCCAGCAGCCCAGAGGTTAATCAGCCCCAGCATTTT
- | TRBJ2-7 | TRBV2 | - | CASKVPVGNEQYF | TGTGCCAGCAAGGTGCCCGTTGGCAACGAGCAGTACTTC
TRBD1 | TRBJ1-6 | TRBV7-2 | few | CASTDRGDNSPLHF | TGTGCCAGCACCGACAGGGGGGATAATTCACCCCTCCACTTT
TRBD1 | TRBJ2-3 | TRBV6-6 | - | CASRAGGAGTDTQYF | TGTGCCAGCAGGGCAGGGGGCGCGGGCACAGATACGCAGTATTTT
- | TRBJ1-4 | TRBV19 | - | CASRNDGTPKGKLFF | TGTGCCAGTCGTAACGACGGGACTCCCAAGGGGAAACTGTTTTTT
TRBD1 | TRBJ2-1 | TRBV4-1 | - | CASSHPRGTGVYNEQFF | TGCGCCAGCAGCCACCCTAGAGGGACAGGGGTCTACAATGAGCAGTTCTTC
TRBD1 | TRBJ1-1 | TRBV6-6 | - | CASRAGGRVNTEAFF | TGTGCCAGCAGGGCAGGGGGGAGGGTGAACACTGAAGCTTTCTTT
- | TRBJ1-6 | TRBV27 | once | CASSQRDGSNSPLHF | TGTGCCAGCAGCCAAAGAGATGGGAGCAATTCACCCCTCCACTTT
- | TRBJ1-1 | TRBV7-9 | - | CASSFPPRAFF | TGTGCCAGCAGCTTTCCCCCGAGAGCTTTCTTT
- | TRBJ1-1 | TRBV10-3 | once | CAINTGSTEAFF | TGTGCCATCAATACAGGGTCAACTGAAGCTTTCTTT
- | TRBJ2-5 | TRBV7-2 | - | CASSLEVAAGQETQYF | TGTGCCAGCAGCTTAGAGGTGGCAGCGGGCCAAGAGACCCAGTACTTC
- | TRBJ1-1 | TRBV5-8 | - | CASSYLYAFGGKTEAFF | TGTGCCAGCAGCTACCTCTATGCGTTTGGGGGAAAAACTGAAGCTTTCTTT
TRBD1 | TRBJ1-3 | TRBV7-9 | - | CASSRTGMATGNTIYF | TGTGCCAGCAGCCGGACAGGGATGGCCACTGGAAACACCATATATTTT
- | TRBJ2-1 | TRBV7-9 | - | CATIGGRASYNEQFF | TGTGCCACCATCGGGGGCAGGGCGTCCTACAATGAGCAGTTCTTC
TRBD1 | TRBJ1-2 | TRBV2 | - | CASKREGAGYGYTF | TGTGCCAGCAAACGGGAGGGGGCCGGCTATGGCTACACCTTC
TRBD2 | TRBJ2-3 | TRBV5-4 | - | CASSFGGRGTDTQYF | TGTGCCAGCAGCTTTGGGGGGAGGGGAACAGATACGCAGTATTTT
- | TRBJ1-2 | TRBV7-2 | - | CASSLAFEGYTF | TGTGCCAGCAGTTTAGCGTTCGAGGGCTACACCTTC
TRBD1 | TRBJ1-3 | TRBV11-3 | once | CASSLVGTGLDTIYF | TGTGCCAGCAGCTTAGTCGGGACAGGATTGGACACCATATATTTT
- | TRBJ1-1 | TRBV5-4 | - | CASSLGGAQRNTEAFF | TGTGCCAGCAGCTTGGGGGGGGCACAGCGAAACACTGAAGCTTTCTTT
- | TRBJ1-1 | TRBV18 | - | CASSPPGAEAFF | TGTGCCAGCTCACCACCGGGTGCTGAAGCTTTCTTT
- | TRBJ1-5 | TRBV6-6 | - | CASSYSNNQPQHF | TGTGCCAGCAGTTACTCAAACAATCAGCCCCAGCATTTT
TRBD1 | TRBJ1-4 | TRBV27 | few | CASSSGGEKLFF | TGTGCCAGCAGTTCAGGGGGTGAAAAACTGTTTTTT
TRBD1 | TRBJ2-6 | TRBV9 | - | CASSADREAGANVLTF | TGTGCCAGCAGCGCGGACAGGGAGGCCGGGGCCAACGTCCTGACTTTC
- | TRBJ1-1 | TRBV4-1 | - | CASSPQKGRRNTEAFF | TGCGCCAGCAGCCCTCAAAAGGGGCGGAGGAACACTGAAGCTTTCTTT
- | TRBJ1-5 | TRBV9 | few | CASSPGNEGNQPQHF | TGTGCCAGCAGCCCTGGAAATGAGGGCAATCAGCCCCAGCATTTT
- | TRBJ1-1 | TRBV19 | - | CATPTRWPEAFF | TGTGCCACCCCAACGAGGTGGCCTGAAGCTTTCTTT
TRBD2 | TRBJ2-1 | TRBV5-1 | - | CASTGLAGGRYNEQFF | TGCGCCAGCACGGGACTAGCGGGGGGACGTTACAATGAGCAGTTCTTC
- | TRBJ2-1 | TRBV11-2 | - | CASSSDGGNEQFF | TGTGCCAGCAGCTCAGATGGGGGAAATGAGCAGTTCTTC
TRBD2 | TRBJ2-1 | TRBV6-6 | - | CASSYLAGGYNEQFF | TGTGCCAGCAGTTACCTAGCGGGGGGGTACAATGAGCAGTTCTTC
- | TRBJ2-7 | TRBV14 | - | CASSQGQGPAYEQYF | TGTGCCAGCAGCCAGGGGCAGGGGCCCGCCTACGAGCAGTACTTC
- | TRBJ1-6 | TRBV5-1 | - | CASRPEGDNSPLHF | TGCGCCAGCAGACCTGAAGGAGATAATTCACCCCTCCACTTT
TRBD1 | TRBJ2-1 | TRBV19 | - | CASSPLPWTGGDEQFF | TGTGCCAGTAGTCCACTGCCTTGGACAGGAGGCGATGAGCAGTTCTTC
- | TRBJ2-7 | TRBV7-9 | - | CASSLASPSTYEQYF | TGTGCCAGCAGCTTAGCGTCTCCGTCGACCTACGAGCAGTACTTC